This T cell receptor (beta chain) was profiled in a study of CD8 T cells in ankylosing spondylitis. General study findings and limits: It appeared that ankylosing spondylitis blood was characterized by a TCR beta motif of under ten highly homologous variants. Disease-linked clones were reportedly significantly enriched in matched ankylosing spondylitis synovial fluid.

Germline lookup yields CDR1 SGHDT and CDR2 YYEEEE. The ends lost 3 bases at V and 7 bases at J; junction bases unmatched: 10. The CDR3 is made up of 16 amino acids. This clonotype was observed at least ten times. Its specificity is unknown. A single record per CDR3 protein comes from TCRdb applying MiXCR to the 5' RACE reads. This table has about 500,000 distinct CDR3 sequences, roughly an eighth appearing once. The rearrangement joins TRBV5-6 to TRBJ1-5; 10 positions match TRBD1. The sample was blood, either unsorted or a sorted T cell fraction (not recorded which). This clonotype was obtained from a male donor with ankylosing spondylitis. This CDR3 reads CASSSGTGDSEQPQHF. CDR3 DNA: TGTGCCAGCAGCTCCGGGACAGGGGATTCTGAGCAGCCCCAGCATTTT.